The clone carrying this T cell receptor beta chain was detected many times. Its antigen is undetermined. The data stem from a study of T-cell memory formation after mild COVID-19. The TCR alpha and TCR beta cDNA libraries, bearing sample barcodes and UMIs, were generated by 5'RACE using constant-segment primers. TCRdb re-called the 5' RACE reads through MiXCR, storing one row per CDR3 protein. The sample has 250,000 to 400,000 distinct CDR3 sequences, 13% to 15% seen once. Germline CDR1 SGHDT, CDR2 YYEEEE. Trimming stripped 0 bases from V and 2 bases from J, with 7 bases between. The CDR3 runs to 14 residues. Broader study findings: Second-wave clones peaking on day 37 lacked confirmed SARS-CoV-2 specificity.

The TCR comes from a man between 18 and 35 years old who had mild COVID-19 (a few samples of this study predate the infection). Cell type and time point are not known. Specimen: PBMCs or a T cell subset sorted from them (not recorded which). The chain has TRBV5-6 and TRBJ2-3; D gene ambiguous. Here the CDR3 reads CASSLGATTDTQYF. As DNA, the CDR3 is TGTGCCAGCAGCTTGGGGGCCACCACAGATACGCAGTATTTT.